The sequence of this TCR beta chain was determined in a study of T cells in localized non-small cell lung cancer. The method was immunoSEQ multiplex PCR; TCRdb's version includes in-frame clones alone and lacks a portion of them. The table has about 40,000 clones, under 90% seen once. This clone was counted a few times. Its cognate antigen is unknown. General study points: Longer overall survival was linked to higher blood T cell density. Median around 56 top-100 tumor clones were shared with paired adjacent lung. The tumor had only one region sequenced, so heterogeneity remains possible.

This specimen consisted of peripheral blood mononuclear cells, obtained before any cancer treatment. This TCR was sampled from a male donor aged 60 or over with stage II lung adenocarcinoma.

CDR3 in DNA: TGTGCCAGCAGAGACCCCCCAGGACAAGACAATGAGCAGTTCTTC. Translated: CASRDPPGQDNEQFF. V is TRBV6-6 and J is TRBJ2-1, with D possibly matching TRBD1 (5 bases). The CDR3 totals 15 residues. V shed 6 bases and J shed 5 bases, with 17 bases lying between them. Germline CDR1 reads MNHNY; CDR2 reads SVGAGI (reference sequence).